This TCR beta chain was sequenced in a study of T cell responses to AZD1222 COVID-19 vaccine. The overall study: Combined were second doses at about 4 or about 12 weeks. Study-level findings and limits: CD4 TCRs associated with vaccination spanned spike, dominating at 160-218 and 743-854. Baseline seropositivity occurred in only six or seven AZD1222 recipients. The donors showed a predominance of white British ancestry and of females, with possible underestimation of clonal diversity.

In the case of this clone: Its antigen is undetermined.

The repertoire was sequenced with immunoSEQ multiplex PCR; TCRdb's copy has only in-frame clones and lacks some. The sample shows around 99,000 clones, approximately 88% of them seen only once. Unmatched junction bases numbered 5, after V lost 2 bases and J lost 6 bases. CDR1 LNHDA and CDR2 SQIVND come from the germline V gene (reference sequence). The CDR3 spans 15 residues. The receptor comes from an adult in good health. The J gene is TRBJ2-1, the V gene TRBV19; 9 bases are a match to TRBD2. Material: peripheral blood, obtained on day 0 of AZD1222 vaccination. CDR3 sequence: CASSILAGGPNEQFF. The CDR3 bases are TGTGCCAGTAGTATACTCGCGGGAGGGCCCAATGAGCAGTTCTTC.